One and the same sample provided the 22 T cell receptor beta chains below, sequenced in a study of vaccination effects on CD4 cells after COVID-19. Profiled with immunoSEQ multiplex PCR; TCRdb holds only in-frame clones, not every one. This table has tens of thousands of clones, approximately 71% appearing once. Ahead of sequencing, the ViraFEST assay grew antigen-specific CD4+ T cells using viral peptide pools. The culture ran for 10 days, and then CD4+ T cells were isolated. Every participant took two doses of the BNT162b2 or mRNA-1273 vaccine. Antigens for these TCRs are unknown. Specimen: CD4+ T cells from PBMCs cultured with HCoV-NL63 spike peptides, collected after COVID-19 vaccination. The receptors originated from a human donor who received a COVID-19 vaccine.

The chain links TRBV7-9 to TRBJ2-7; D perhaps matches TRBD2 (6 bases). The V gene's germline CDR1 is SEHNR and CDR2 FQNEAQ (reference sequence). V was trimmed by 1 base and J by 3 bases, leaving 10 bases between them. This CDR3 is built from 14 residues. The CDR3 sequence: CASSLGLANYEQYF. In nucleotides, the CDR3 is TGTGCCAGCAGCTTAGGGCTAGCGAACTACGAGCAGTACTTC.

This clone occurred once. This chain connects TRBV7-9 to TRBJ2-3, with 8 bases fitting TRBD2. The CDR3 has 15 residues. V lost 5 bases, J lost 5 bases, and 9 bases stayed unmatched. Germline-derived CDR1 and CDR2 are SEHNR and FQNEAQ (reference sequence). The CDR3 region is CASSPPGLGGDTQYF. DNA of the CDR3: TGTGCCAGCAGCCCTCCGGGACTAGGGGGAGATACGCAGTATTTT.

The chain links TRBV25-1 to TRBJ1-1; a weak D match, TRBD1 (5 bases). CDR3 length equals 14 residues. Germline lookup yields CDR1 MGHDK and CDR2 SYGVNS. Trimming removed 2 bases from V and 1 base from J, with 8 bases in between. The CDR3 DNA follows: TGTGCCAGCAGTGAAATCGACAGGAACACTGAAGCTTTCTTT. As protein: CASSEIDRNTEAFF.

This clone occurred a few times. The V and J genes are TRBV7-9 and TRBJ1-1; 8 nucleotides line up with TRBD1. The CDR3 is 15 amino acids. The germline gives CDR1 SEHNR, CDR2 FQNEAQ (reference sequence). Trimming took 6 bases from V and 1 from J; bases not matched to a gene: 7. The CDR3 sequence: CASSFSGTGNTEAFF. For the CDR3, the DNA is TGTGCCAGCAGTTTCTCCGGGACAGGGAACACTGAAGCTTTCTTT.

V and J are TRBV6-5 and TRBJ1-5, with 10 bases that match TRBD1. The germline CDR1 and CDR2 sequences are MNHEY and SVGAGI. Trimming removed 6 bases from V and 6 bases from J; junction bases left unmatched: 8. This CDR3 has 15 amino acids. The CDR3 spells CASSLGQGVRQPQHF. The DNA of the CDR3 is TGTGCCAGCAGCCTTGGACAGGGGGTTCGTCAGCCCCAGCATTTT.

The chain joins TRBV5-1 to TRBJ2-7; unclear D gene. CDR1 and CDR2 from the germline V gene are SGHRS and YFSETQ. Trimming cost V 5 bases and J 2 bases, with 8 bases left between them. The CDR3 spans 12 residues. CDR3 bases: TGCGCCAGCAGAGACGTAACCTACGAGCAGTACTTC. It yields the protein CASRDVTYEQYF.

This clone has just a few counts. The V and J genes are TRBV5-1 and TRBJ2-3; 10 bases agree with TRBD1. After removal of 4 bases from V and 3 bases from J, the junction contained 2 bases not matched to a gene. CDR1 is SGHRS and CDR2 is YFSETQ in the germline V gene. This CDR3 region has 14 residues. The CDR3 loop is CASSPGQGTDTQYF. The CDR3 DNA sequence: TGCGCCAGCAGCCCGGGACAGGGGACAGATACGCAGTATTTT.

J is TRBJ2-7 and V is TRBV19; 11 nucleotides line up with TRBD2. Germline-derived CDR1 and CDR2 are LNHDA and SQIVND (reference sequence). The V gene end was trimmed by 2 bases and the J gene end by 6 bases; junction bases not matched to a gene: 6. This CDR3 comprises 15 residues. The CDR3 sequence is CASSIFQLAGVEQYF. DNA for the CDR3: TGTGCCAGTAGTATATTCCAACTAGCGGGAGTCGAGCAGTACTTC.

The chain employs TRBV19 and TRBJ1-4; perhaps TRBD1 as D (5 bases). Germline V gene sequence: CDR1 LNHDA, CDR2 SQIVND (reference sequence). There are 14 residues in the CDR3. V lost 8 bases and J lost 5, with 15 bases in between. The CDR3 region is CASGEGTHNEKLFF. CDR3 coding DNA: TGTGCCAGTGGTGAGGGGACTCACAATGAAAAACTGTTTTTT.

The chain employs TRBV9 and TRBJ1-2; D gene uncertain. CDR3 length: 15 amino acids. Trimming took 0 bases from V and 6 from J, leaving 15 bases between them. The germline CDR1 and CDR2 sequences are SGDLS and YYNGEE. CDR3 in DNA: TGTGCCAGCAGCGTAGTGTCCTCGGGTGTGAATGGCTACACCTTC. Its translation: CASSVVSSGVNGYTF.

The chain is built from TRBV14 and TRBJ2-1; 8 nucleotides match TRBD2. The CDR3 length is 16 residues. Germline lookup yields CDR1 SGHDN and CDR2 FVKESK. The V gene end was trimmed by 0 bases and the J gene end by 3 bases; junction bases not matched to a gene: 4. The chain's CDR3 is CASSQEFSGVYNEQFF. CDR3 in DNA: TGTGCCAGCAGCCAAGAATTTAGCGGGGTCTACAATGAGCAGTTCTTC.

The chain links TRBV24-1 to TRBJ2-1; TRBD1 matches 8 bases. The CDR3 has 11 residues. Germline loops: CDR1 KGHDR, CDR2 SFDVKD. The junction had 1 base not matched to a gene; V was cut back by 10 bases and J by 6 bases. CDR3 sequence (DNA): TGTGCCACGGGGACAGGCAATGAGCAGTTCTTC. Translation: CATGTGNEQFF.

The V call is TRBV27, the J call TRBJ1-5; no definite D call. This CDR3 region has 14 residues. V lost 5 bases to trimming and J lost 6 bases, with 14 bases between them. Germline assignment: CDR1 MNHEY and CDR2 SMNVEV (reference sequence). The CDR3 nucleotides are TGTGCCAGCAGTACTATAGGCGTCGGTCAGCCCCAGCATTTT. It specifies CASSTIGVGQPQHF.

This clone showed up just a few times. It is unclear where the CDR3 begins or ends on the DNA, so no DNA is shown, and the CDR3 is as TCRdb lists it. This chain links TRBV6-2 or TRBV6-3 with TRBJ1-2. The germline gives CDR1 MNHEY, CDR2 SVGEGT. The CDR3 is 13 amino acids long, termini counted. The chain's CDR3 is CASSSSVNYGYTF.

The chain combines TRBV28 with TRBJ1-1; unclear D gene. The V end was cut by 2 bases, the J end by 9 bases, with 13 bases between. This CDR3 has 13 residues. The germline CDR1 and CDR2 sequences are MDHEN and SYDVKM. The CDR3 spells CASSLGSELKAFF. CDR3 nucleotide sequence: TGTGCCAGCAGTTTAGGGAGCGAACTGAAAGCTTTCTTT. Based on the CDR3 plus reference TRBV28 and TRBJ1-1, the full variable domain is DVKVTQSSRYLVKRTGEKVFLECVQDMDHENMFWYRQDPGLGLRLIYFSYDVKMKEKGDIPEGYSVSREKKERFSLILESASTNQTSMYLCASSLGSELKAFFGQGTRLTVV.

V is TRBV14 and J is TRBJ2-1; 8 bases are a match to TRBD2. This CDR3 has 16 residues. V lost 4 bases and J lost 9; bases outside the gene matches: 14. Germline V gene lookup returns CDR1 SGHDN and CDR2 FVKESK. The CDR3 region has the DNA TGTGCCAGCAGCCTCAGGGGTGAGGGACTAGTGCGTGAGCAGTTCTTC. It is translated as CASSLRGEGLVREQFF.

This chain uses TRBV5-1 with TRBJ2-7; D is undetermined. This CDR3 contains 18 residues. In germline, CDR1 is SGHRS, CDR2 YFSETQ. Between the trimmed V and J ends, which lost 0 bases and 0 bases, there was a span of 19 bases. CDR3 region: CASSLGVRVGRYSYEQYF. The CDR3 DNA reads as TGCGCCAGCAGCTTGGGAGTTCGCGTCGGCAGGTACTCCTACGAGCAGTACTTC.

The CDR3 protein is CASSFLGGELFF. DNA for the CDR3: TGTGCCAGTAGTTTCTTGGGCGGGGAGCTGTTTTTT. The chain employs TRBV19 and TRBJ2-2, with D hard to call. Germline CDR1 LNHDA, CDR2 SQIVND (reference sequence). The CDR3 runs to 12 residues. The ends were cut back, 5 bases at V and 7 bases at J, with 8 bases in the middle.

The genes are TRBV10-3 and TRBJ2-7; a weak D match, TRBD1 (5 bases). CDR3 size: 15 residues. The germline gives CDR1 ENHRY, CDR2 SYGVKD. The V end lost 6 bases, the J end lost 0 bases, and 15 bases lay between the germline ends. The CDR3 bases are TGTGCCATCAGGGCCCAGGGTATAAGCTCCTACGAGCAGTACTTC. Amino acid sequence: CAIRAQGISSYEQYF.

This chain's CDR3 is CASSLGAMETQYF. The CDR3 nucleotides read TGTGCCAGCAGCTTAGGGGCGATGGAGACCCAGTACTTC. The gene calls are TRBV11-2 and TRBJ2-5; D is unresolved. This CDR3 contains 13 residues. Germline values: CDR1 SGHAT, CDR2 FQNNGV. The V end was cut by 1 base, the J end by 5 bases, with 8 bases between.

Written as DNA, the CDR3 is TGTGCCAGCGGGCGGCAGGGGGGCGTGGATGAGCAGTTCTTC. Amino acids: CASGRQGGVDEQFF. The chain uses TRBV6-5 and TRBJ2-1, with D maybe TRBD1 (7 bases). The CDR3 contains 14 residues. Deletions cut 8 bases from V and 8 bases from J, with 19 bases between. CDR1 and CDR2 from the germline V gene are MNHEY and SVGAGI.

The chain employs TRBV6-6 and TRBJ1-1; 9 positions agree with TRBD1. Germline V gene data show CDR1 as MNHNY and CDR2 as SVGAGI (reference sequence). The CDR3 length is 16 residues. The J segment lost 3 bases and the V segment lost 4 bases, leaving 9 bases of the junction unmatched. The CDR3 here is CASSSKGQGGHTEAFF. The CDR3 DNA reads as TGTGCCAGCAGTTCCAAGGGACAGGGCGGTCACACTGAAGCTTTCTTT.